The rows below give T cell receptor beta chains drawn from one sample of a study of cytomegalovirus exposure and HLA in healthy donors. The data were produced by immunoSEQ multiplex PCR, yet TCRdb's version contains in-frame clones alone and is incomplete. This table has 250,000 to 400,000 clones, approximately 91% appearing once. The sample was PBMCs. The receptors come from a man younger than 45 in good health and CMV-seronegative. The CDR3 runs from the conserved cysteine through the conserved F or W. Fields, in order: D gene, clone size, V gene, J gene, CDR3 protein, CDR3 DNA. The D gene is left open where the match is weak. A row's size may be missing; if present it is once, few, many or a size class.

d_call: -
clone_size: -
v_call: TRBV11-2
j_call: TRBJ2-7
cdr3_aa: CASSLVSAGYEQYF
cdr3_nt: TGTGCCAGCAGCTTAGTATCGGCAGGGTACGAGCAGTACTTC

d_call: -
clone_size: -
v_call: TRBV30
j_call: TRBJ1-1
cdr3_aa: CAWTGDDTEAFF
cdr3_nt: TGTGCCTGGACAGGGGATGATACCGAAGCTTTCTTT

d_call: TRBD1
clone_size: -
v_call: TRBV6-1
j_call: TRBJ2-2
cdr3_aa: CASSPGQGWKGELFF
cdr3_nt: TGTGCCAGTTCTCCGGGACAGGGTTGGAAGGGGGAGCTGTTTTTT

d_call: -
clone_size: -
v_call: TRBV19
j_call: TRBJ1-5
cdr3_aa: CASSIFGKEPQHF
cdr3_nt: TGTGCCAGTAGTATCTTCGGGAAGGAGCCCCAGCATTTT

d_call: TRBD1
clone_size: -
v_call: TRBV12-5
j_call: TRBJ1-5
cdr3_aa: CASGLWTGGNQPQHF
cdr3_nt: TGTGCTAGTGGTTTGTGGACAGGGGGCAATCAGCCCCAGCATTTT

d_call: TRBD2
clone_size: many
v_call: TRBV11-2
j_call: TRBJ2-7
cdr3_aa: CASRTVAGNHEQYF
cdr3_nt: TGTGCCAGCAGAACTGTAGCGGGGAACCACGAGCAGTACTTC

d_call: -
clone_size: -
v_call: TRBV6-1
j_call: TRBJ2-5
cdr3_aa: CASSEFPANLETQYF
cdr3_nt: TGTGCCAGCAGTGAATTCCCCGCGAATTTGGAGACCCAGTACTTC

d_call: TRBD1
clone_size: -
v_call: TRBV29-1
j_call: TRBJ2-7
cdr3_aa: CSAGDRVGYEQYF
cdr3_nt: TGCAGCGCCGGGGACAGGGTAGGCTACGAGCAGTACTTC

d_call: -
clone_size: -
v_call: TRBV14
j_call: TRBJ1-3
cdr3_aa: CASSHRGIDGNTIYF
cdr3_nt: TGTGCCAGCAGCCACCGGGGTATTGATGGAAACACCATATATTTT

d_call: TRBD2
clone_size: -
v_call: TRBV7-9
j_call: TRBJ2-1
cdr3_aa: CASSSQGLAGGGEQFF
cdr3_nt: TGTGCCAGCAGCTCCCAGGGACTAGCGGGGGGCGGTGAGCAGTTCTTC

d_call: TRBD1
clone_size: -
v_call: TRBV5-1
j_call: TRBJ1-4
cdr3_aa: CASSFLGQSNEKLFF
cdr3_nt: TGCGCCAGCAGCTTTCTGGGACAGTCAAATGAAAAACTGTTTTTT

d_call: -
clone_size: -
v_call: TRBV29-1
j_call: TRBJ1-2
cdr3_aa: CSVDRGGYGYTF
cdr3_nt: TGCAGCGTTGATCGCGGAGGCTATGGCTACACCTTC

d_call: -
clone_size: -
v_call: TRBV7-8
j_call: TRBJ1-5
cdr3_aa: CASSLVRDSNQPQHF
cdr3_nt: TGTGCCAGCAGCTTAGTCAGGGATAGCAATCAGCCCCAGCATTTT

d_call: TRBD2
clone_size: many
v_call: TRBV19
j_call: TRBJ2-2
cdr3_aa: CASSSRTSFGTGELFF
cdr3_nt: TGTGCCAGTAGTTCTCGGACTAGCTTTGGGACCGGGGAGCTGTTTTTT

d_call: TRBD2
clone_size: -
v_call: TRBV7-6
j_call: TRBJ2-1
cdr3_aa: CASSLLAGYEQFF
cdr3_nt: TGTGCCAGCAGCTTACTAGCGGGGTATGAGCAGTTCTTC

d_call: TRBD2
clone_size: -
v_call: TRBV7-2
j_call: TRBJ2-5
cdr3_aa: CASSLGGLAGSQETQYF
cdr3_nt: TGTGCCAGCAGCTTAGGCGGTCTAGCGGGGTCTCAAGAGACCCAGTACTTC

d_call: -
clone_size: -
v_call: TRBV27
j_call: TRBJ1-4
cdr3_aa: CASSFPGREKLFF
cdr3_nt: TGTGCCAGCAGTTTCCCGGGTAGAGAAAAACTGTTTTTT

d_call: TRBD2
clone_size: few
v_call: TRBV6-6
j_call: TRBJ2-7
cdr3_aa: CASSWGTSGYEQYF
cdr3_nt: TGTGCCAGCAGTTGGGGGACTAGCGGCTACGAGCAGTACTTC

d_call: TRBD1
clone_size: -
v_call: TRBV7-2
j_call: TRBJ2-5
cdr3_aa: CASSLRQGSRRETQYF
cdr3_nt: TGTGCCAGCAGCTTACGACAGGGTAGTAGGCGAGAGACCCAGTACTTC

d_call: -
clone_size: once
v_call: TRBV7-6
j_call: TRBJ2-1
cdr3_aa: CASSPRDIASYNEQFF
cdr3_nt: TGTGCCAGCAGCCCCCGGGACATTGCCTCCTACAATGAGCAGTTCTTC

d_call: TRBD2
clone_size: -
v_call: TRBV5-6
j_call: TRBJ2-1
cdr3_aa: CASSLTGGPGGEQFF
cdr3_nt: TGTGCCAGCAGCTTGACGGGGGGGCCAGGAGGTGAGCAGTTCTTC

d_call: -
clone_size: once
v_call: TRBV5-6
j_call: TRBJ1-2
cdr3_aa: CASSLEQAFGYTF
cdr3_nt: TGTGCCAGCAGCTTGGAACAGGCCTTTGGCTACACCTTC

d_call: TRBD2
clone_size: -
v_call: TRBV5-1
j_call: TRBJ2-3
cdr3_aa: CASSLKTSARTDTQYF
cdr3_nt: TGCGCCAGCAGCCTGAAAACTAGCGCGCGCACAGATACGCAGTATTTT

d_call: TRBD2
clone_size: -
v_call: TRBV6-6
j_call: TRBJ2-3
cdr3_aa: CASRSTTSGGKYF
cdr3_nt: TGTGCCAGCAGAAGTACGACTAGCGGGGGAAAGTATTTT

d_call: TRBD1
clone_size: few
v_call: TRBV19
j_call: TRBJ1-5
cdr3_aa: CASSSGQGGNQPQHF
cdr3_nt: TGTGCCAGTTCCTCGGGACAGGGGGGCAATCAGCCCCAGCATTTT

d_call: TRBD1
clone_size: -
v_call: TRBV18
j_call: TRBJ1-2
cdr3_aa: CASSLDRGTWYGYTF
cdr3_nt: TGTGCCAGCTCACTGGACAGGGGGACCTGGTATGGCTACACCTTC